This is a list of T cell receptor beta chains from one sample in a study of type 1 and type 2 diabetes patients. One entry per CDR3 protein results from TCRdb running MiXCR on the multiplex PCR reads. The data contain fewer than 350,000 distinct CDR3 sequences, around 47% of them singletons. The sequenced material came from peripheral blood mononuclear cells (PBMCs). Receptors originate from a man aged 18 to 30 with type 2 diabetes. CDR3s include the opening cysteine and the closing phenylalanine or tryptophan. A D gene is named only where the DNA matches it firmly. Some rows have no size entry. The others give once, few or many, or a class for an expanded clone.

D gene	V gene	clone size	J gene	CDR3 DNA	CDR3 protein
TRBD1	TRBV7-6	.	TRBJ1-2	TGTGCCAGCAGCCCACCACCGGGACAGAACTATGGCTACACCTTC	CASSPPPGQNYGYTF
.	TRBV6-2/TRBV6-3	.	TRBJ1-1	TGTGCCAGCAGTTACGGGATTGTGGGCACTGAAGCTTTCTTT	CASSYGIVGTEAFF
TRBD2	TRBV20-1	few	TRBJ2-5	TGCAGTGCTAGACCACTAGCGGGAACTCTAGAGACCCAGTACTTC	CSARPLAGTLETQYF
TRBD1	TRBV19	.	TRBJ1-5	TGTGCCAGTAGTGGGACAGTGGACGTCTCAAATCAGCCCCAGCATTTT	CASSGTVDVSNQPQHF
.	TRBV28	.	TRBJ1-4	TGTGCCAGCTGTGGGGGAGGAACTAATGAAAAACTGTTTTTT	CASCGGGTNEKLFF
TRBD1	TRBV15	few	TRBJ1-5	TGTGCCACCAGCAGAGACAGGGGGTTCAGTCAGCCCCAGCATTTT	CATSRDRGFSQPQHF
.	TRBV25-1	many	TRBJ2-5	TGTGCCAGCAGTCCCCAGGGGAACCAAGAGACCCAGTACTTC	CASSPQGNQETQYF
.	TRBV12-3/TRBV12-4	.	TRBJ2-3	TGTGCCAGCAGTTTTCATTCTGAAATTGATACGCAGTATTTT	CASSFHSEIDTQYF
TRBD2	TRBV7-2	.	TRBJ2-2	TGTGCCAGCAGCAAACGATTGGGGGGGACCGGGGAGCTGTTTTTT	CASSKRLGGTGELFF
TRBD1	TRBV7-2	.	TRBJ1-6	TGTGCCAGCAGCGCCCGACAGGGGCGAGAATCACCCCTCCACTTT	CASSARQGRESPLHF
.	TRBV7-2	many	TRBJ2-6	TGTGCCAGCAGCCAACGTCTAGGCTATGGGGCCAACGTCCTGACTTTC	CASSQRLGYGANVLTF
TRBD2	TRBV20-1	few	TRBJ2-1	TGCAGTGCTCTGGGACTAGCGGGATCAAATGAGCAGTTCTTC	CSALGLAGSNEQFF
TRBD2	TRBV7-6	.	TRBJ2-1	TGTGCCAGCAGCTTAACTAGCGGGGCGTACAATGAGCAGTTCTTC	CASSLTSGAYNEQFF
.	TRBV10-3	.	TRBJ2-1	TGTGCCATCAGTGTTGGGGGAGGGACAAATGAGCAGTTCTTC	CAISVGGGTNEQFF
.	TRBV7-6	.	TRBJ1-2	TGTGCCAGCAGCCAAGACCACTATGGCTACACCTTC	CASSQDHYGYTF
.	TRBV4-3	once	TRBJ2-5	TGCGCCAGCAGCCAAGAGTTCGGTTCAGAGACCCAGTACTTC	CASSQEFGSETQYF
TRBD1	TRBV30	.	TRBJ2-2	TGTGCCTGGAGACTACAGGGGACCGGGGAGCTGTTTTTT	CAWRLQGTGELFF
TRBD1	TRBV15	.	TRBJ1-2	TGTGCCATTGCGGACAGGGAAGTGAGTGGCTACACCTTC	CAIADREVSGYTF
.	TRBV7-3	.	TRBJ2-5	TGTGCCAGCAGTCAAGGGGGGATGACCTACAATGAGCAGTACTTC	CASSQGGMTYNEQYF
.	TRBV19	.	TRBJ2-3	TGTGCCAGTACTCCGGGACCTAGCACAGATACGCAGTATTTT	CASTPGPSTDTQYF
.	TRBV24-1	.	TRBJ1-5	TGTGCCACCAGTGATCCAAATCAGCCCCAGCATTTT	CATSDPNQPQHF
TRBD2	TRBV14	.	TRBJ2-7	TGTGCCAGTAGTCATACTAGCGGGAGCGAGCAGTACTTC	CASSHTSGSEQYF
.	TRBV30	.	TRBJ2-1	TGTGCCTGGATGGACAGCTTCTCCTACAATGAGCAGTTCTTC	CAWMDSFSYNEQFF
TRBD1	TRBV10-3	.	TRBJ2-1	TGTGCCATCAGTGAGCCGTATTCGACAGGGGAGTCCTACAATGAGCAGTTCTTC	CAISEPYSTGESYNEQFF
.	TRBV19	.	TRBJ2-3	TGTGCCAGTAGTATTAACGAGGGTTGGGGCACAGATACGCAGTATTTT	CASSINEGWGTDTQYF
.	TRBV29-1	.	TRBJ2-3	TGCAGCCTGGGGATCACAGATACGCAGTATTTT	CSLGITDTQYF
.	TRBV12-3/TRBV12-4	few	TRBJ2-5	TGTGCCAGCAGTCCTCCGGGAACCCGGGAGACCCAGTACTTC	CASSPPGTRETQYF
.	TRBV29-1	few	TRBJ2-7	TGCAGCGTTGATTCGGGACGTTACGAGCAGTACTTC	CSVDSGRYEQYF
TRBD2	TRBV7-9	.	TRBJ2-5	TGTGCCAGCACACCCGCCAACGAGGCTAGCGGCGGTAGGACCCAGTACTTC	CASTPANEASGGRTQYF
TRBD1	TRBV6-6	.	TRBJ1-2	TGTGCCAGCAGCCCAGGGACAGAACGTGGCTACACCTTC	CASSPGTERGYTF
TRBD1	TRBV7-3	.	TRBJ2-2	TGTGCCAGCAGCACCCAGGGGGCCGGGGAGCCGTTTTTT	CASSTQGAGEPFF
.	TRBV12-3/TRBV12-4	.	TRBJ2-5	TGTGCCAGCAGTTTAGGCCGGCCAGATCGGGGGACCCAGTACTTC	CASSLGRPDRGTQYF
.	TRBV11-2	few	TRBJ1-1	TGTGCTAGCAGCCAATCCGCCAACACTGAAGCTTTCTTT	CASSQSANTEAFF
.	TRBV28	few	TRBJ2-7	TGTGCCAGCAGTCCCCAGGGAGGAAGGTTGAAGTACGAGCAGTACTTC	CASSPQGGRLKYEQYF
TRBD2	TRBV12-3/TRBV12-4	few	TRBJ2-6	TGTGCCAGCACGGGGGGGACTGGGGCCAACGTCCTGACTTTC	CASTGGTGANVLTF
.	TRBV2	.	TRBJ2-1	TGTGCCAGCACCGCATTGTGGCTAGTAAACAATGAGCAGTTCTTC	CASTALWLVNNEQFF
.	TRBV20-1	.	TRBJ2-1	TGCAGTGCCCACTCCGATGACAATGAGCAGTTCTTC	CSAHSDDNEQFF
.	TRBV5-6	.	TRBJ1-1	TGTGCCAGCAGCACATGGACGCCACCGAACACTGAAGCTTTCTTT	CASSTWTPPNTEAFF
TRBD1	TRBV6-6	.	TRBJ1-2	TGTGCCAGCAGCACTGGACAGGCCACCTTGGTGCCATATGGCTACACCTTC	CASSTGQATLVPYGYTF
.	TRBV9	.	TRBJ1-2	TGTGCCAGCAGCGTAGTCCCAGGGGAGGACTATGGCTACACCTTC	CASSVVPGEDYGYTF
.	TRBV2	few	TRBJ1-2	TGTGCCAGCAGGGCACAGGGAATAGGGGACTATGGCTACACCTTC	CASRAQGIGDYGYTF
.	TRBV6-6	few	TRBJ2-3	TGTGCCAGCAGTTACCTGGAGTCCACAGATACGCAGTATTTT	CASSYLESTDTQYF
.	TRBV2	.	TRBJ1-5	TGTGCCAGCAGTGAATCGGGGTACCAGCCCCAGCATTTT	CASSESGYQPQHF
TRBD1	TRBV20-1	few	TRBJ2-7	TGCAGTGCTAGAGATGACGGACAGGGCGTAGGGTACGAGCAGTACTTC	CSARDDGQGVGYEQYF
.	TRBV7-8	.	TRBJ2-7	TGTGCCAGCAGCTCCCCGCCTGGGGAGCAGTACTTC	CASSSPPGEQYF
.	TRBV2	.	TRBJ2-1	TGTGCCAGCAGTGGGGGTTTGCAGGGATGGTACAATGAGCAGTTCTTC	CASSGGLQGWYNEQFF
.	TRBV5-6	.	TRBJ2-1	TGTGCCAGCAGCCAAGGGAGGAGGGTAACCTACAATGAGCAGTTCTTC	CASSQGRRVTYNEQFF
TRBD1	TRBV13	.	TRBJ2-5	TGTGCCAGCGGCCCCAGAGGGCAGGGGGTCCAAGAGACCCAGTACTTC	CASGPRGQGVQETQYF
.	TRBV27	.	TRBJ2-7	TGTGCCAGCAGTGAAAGAAATCCCTACGAGCAGTACTTC	CASSERNPYEQYF
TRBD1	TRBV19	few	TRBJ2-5	TGTGCCAGTAGTATCGCAGGGGGAGAGACCCAGTACTTC	CASSIAGGETQYF
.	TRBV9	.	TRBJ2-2	TGTGCCAGCAGCAGGGGCCACGGGGAGCTGTTTTTT	CASSRGHGELFF
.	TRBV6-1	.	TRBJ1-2	TGTGCCAGCACTCGGCTCGACAGAAACTATGGCTACACCTTC	CASTRLDRNYGYTF
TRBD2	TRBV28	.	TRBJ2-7	TGTGCCAGCAGTTTAGGGCTACTAGCGGGGGGTTCCTACGAGCAGTACTTC	CASSLGLLAGGSYEQYF
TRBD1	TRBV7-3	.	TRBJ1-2	TGTGCCAGCAGCCTCGGGACAGGGGGTCTCGAGGGCTACACCTTC	CASSLGTGGLEGYTF
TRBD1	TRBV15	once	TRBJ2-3	TGTGCCACCAGCAGAGATTATGACAGGGGCACAGATACGCAGTATTTT	CATSRDYDRGTDTQYF